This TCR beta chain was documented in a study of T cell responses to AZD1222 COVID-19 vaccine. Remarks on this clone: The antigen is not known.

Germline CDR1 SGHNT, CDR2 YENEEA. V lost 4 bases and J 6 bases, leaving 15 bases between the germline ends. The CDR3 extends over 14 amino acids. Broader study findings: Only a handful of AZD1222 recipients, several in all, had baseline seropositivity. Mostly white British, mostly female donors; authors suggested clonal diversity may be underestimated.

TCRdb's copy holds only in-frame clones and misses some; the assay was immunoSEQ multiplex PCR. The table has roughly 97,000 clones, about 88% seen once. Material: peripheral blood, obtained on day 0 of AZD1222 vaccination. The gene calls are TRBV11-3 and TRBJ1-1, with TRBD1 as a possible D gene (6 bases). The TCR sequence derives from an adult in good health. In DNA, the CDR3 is TGTGCCAGCAGCTCACCCGGGGGCCCCCCTGAAGCTTTCTTT. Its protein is CASSSPGGPPEAFF.